These 24 T cell receptor beta chains were all obtained from the same sample, sequenced in a study of T-cell memory formation after mild COVID-19. TCRdb independently ran MiXCR on the 5' RACE reads; one entry per CDR3 protein. The data contain more than 350,000 distinct CDR3 sequences, around a sixth of them singletons. Sample: PBMCs or a T cell subset sorted from them (not recorded which). The receptors here all came from a man in his late teens or twenties who had mild COVID-19 (a few samples of this study predate the infection). Cell type and time point are not known.

This rearrangement joins TRBV20-1 to TRBJ2-1; D gene unclear. This CDR3 region has 12 residues. V shed 6 bases and J shed 1 base, with 7 bases lying between them. Per the germline V gene, CDR1 is DFQATT and CDR2 is SNEGSKA (reference sequence). The CDR3: CSAPQSYNEQFF. CDR3 DNA sequence: TGCAGTGCCCCGCAATCCTACAATGAGCAGTTCTTC.

In its sample, this clonotype was seen a few times. The CDR3 DNA is TGTGCCAGCAGCTTAGCGCTGGGGAACGGGGAGCTGTTTTTT. It is translated as CASSLALGNGELFF. This rearrangement joins TRBV7-6 to TRBJ2-2; D gene uncertain. Between the trimmed V and J ends, which lost 0 bases and 7 bases, there was a span of 9 bases. Per the germline V gene, CDR1 is SGHVS and CDR2 is FNYEAQ. The CDR3 sequence is 14 residues long.

This clonotype was detected many times. The CDR3 sequence is CASRPNGNQPQHF. In nucleotides, the CDR3 is TGTGCCAGCAGGCCTAATGGGAATCAGCCCCAGCATTTT. The chain uses TRBV6-5 and TRBJ1-5, with unresolved D. From germline, CDR1 is MNHEY and CDR2 SVGAGI. Trimming removed 6 bases at V and 4 bases at J, with 10 bases between. The CDR3 sequence is 13 residues long.

This clonotype was seen a few times. The chain links TRBV4-3 to TRBJ2-1, with a tentative D call TRBD1 (6 bases). CDR3 size: 18 residues. CDR1 and CDR2 (germline): LGHNA, YSLEER. Trimming pared 0 bases from V and 5 bases from J, leaving 20 bases between. The CDR3 nucleotides are TGCGCCAGCAGCCAAGATCTTAGTGGGGGCTGGAGGCACAATGAGCAGTTCTTC. This sequence encodes CASSQDLSGGWRHNEQFF.

This clonotype was counted only a few times. The chain links TRBV4-1 to TRBJ2-3; 8 nucleotides agree with TRBD2. This CDR3 is built from 17 residues. Germline V gene lookup returns CDR1 MGHRA and CDR2 YSYEKL. V shed 5 bases, J shed 2 bases, and the junction held 12 bases outside the gene matches. The chain's CDR3 is CASSTVLGGGNTDTQYF. The CDR3 DNA reads as TGCGCCAGCAGCACGGTCTTAGGCGGGGGGAACACAGATACGCAGTATTTT.

This clonotype was counted between two and nine times. The chain couples TRBV23-1 to TRBJ1-5; a possible D gene is TRBD1 (5 bases). TRBV23-1 is annotated as an ORF whose role is uncertain. With 9 bases removed from V and 1 base from J, the gap between germline ends came to 34 bases. The CDR3 runs to 21 residues. The CDR3 sequence is CARWIGWDHAKGTRSNQPQHF. CDR3 coding DNA: TGCGCCAGGTGGATCGGCTGGGACCACGCCAAGGGGACCAGGAGCAATCAGCCCCAGCATTTT.

This chain joins TRBV28 and TRBJ2-1, with 13 bases lining up with TRBD2. The V segment lost 5 bases and the J segment 14 bases; nucleotides outside the gene matches: 12. In germline, CDR1 is MDHEN, CDR2 SYDVKM. The CDR3 has 15 residues. CDR3 in amino acids: CASSPGTSGARTEFF. The CDR3 coding sequence is TGTGCCAGCAGTCCCGGGACTAGCGGGGCCCGGACGGAGTTCTTC.

V and J are TRBV9 and TRBJ1-2; possibly TRBD1 for D (5 bases). Trimming removed 6 bases from V and 8 bases from J, with 14 bases in between. CDR1 and CDR2 (germline): SGDLS, YYNGEE. CDR3 length equals 12 residues. CDR3 residues: CASIPAGEGYTF. In DNA, the CDR3 is TGTGCCAGCATCCCCGCGGGGGAGGGCTACACCTTC. Filled out from reference TRBV9 and TRBJ1-2, the complete variable domain reads DSGVTQTPKHLITATGQRVTLRCSPRSGDLSVYWYQQSLDQGLQFLIQYYNGEERAKGNILERFSAQQFPDLHSELNLSSLELGDSALYFCASIPAGEGYTFGSGTRLTVV.

This clonotype was seen a handful of times. The chain joins TRBV4-3 to TRBJ2-7, with 7 positions matching TRBD1. Germline V lookup: CDR1 LGHNA, CDR2 YSLEER. J lost 8 bases, V lost 4 bases, and 11 bases had no gene match. CDR3 length: 14 amino acids. The CDR3 loop is CASSPDRATSKQYF. CDR3 DNA sequence: TGCGCCAGCAGCCCAGACAGGGCGACCTCCAAGCAGTACTTC.

The rearrangement joins TRBV6-1 to TRBJ2-1; 11 bases line up with TRBD2. The CDR3 loop spans 14 amino acids. Germline trimming cut 3 bases from V and 6 bases from J; bases unmatched to any gene: 1. The germline V gene has CDR1 MNHNS and CDR2 SASEGT. In DNA form, the CDR3 reads TGTGCCAGCAGTGATAGCGGGGGGGCCAATGAGCAGTTCTTC. This gives the protein CASSDSGGANEQFF.

The rearrangement links TRBV6-5 to TRBJ1-1, with D possibly being TRBD1 (5 bases). Germline CDR1 MNHEY, CDR2 SVGAGI. The V end lost 5 bases, the J end lost 6 bases, and 13 bases lay between the germline ends. The CDR3 is made up of 13 amino acids. DNA of the CDR3: TGTGCCAGCAGTCTGATGGAGACAGCTGAAGCTTTCTTT. This translates into CASSLMETAEAFF.

In its sample, this clonotype was seen a few times. V and J are TRBV4-1 and TRBJ2-1, with 11 positions matching TRBD1. Germline values: CDR1 MGHRA, CDR2 YSYEKL. CDR3 size: 15 residues. Trimming removed 0 bases from V and 8 bases from J; junction bases left unmatched: 3. CDR3 nucleotides: TGCGCCAGCAGCCAAGAGGGACAGGGGGGCGATGAGCAGTTCTTC. Translating it yields CASSQEGQGGDEQFF.

The table lists this clonotype with a few counts. The rearrangement links TRBV5-1 to TRBJ2-7; 10 bases match TRBD1. Germline CDR1 is SGHRS and CDR2 is YFSETQ. The trim removed 4 bases at V and 5 bases at J, leaving 9 bases unmatched. The CDR3 totals 15 residues. CDR3 residues: CASSIRPGQGNEQYV. The CDR3 DNA follows: TGCGCCAGCAGCATACGACCGGGACAGGGGAACGAGCAGTACGTC.

The chain links TRBV6-1 to TRBJ2-7, with 9 bases aligning to TRBD1. Germline V gene data show CDR1 as MNHNS and CDR2 as SASEGT. V shed 4 bases and J 3 bases; nucleotides not matched to a gene: 4. This CDR3 region has 14 residues. The CDR3 nucleotides read TGTGCCAGCAGTGTGGGACAGGGAATCTACGAGCAGTACTTC. Its translation is CASSVGQGIYEQYF.

This chain connects TRBV12-3 or TRBV12-4 to TRBJ1-1, with TRBD1 as a possible D gene (5 bases). The CDR3 is 12 residues long. Trimming removed 7 bases from V and 8 bases from J, with 14 bases in between. DNA for the CDR3: TGTGCCAGCAATTCGGGGCCCAAAGAAGCTTTCTTT. Translating it yields CASNSGPKEAFF.

V gene TRBV7-3 combines with J gene TRBJ1-2; maybe TRBD1 (5 bases). CDR3 length: 18 residues. The V gene's germline CDR1 is SGHTA and CDR2 FQGTGA. Trimming pared 2 bases from V and 6 bases from J, leaving 25 bases between. CDR3 loop: CASSLPPGFEGLDDGYTF. The CDR3 DNA sequence: TGTGCCAGCAGCTTACCCCCAGGTTTTGAGGGACTGGATGATGGCTACACCTTC. Variable domain in full (rest from reference TRBV7-3 and TRBJ1-2): GAGVSQTPSNKVTEKGKYVELRCDPISGHTALYWYRQSLGQGPEFLIYFQGTGAADDSGLPNDRFFAVRPEGSVSTLKIQRTERGDSAVYLCASSLPPGFEGLDDGYTFGSGTRLTVV.

The chain is built from TRBV29-1 and TRBJ2-5, with D tentatively TRBD1 (6 bases). The CDR3 is made up of 13 amino acids. Looked up from germline, CDR1 is SQVTM and CDR2 is ANQGSEA. V was pared by 4 bases and J by 2 bases, with 11 bases between. This CDR3 reads CSVARGQQETQYF. The CDR3 coding sequence is TGCAGCGTTGCACGGGGACAACAAGAGACCCAGTACTTC. Together with reference TRBV29-1 and TRBJ2-5, the CDR3 gives the full variable domain: SAVISQKPSRDICQRGTSLTIQCQVDSQVTMMFWYRQQPGQSLTLIATANQGSEATYESGFVIDKFPISRPNLTFSTLTVSNMSPEDSSIYLCSVARGQQETQYFGPGTRLLVL.

The rearrangement joins TRBV3-1 to TRBJ2-1; the D call may be TRBD1 or TRBD2 (6 bases each). V lost 5 bases and J lost 8, with 13 bases in between. Looked up from germline, CDR1 is LGHDT and CDR2 is YNNKEL (reference sequence). The CDR3 consists of 13 residues. The CDR3 protein is CASSRRGADEQFF. The CDR3 DNA follows: TGTGCCAGCAGCAGAAGGGGGGCCGATGAGCAGTTCTTC.

The CDR3 region is CASSYSIGTIRSYEQYV. In DNA, the CDR3 is TGTGCCAGCAGTTACTCGATTGGGACAATTCGGTCGTACGAGCAGTACGTC. This sequence joins TRBV6-2 or TRBV6-3 and TRBJ2-7; maybe TRBD1 (6 bases). V was pared by 0 bases and J by 4 bases, with 19 bases between. The CDR3 has 17 residues. In germline, CDR1 is MNHEY, CDR2 SVGEGT.

This sequence joins TRBV30 and TRBJ2-3; 8 bases line up with TRBD2. The CDR3 loop spans 16 amino acids. V lost 0 bases, J lost 5 bases, and 10 bases stayed unmatched. The germline V gene encodes CDR1 GTSNPN and CDR2 SVGIG (reference sequence). CDR3 in amino acids: CAWSVGWSGGQDTQYF. CDR3 bases: TGTGCCTGGAGTGTAGGTTGGAGCGGGGGACAAGATACGCAGTATTTT.

The table lists this clonotype with a few counts. The genes are TRBV11-2 and TRBJ1-1; D remains ambiguous. This CDR3 is 13 amino acids long. Germline CDR1 SGHAT, CDR2 FQNNGV. V dropped 1 base and J dropped 8 bases, with 11 bases sitting between them. The chain's CDR3 is CASSLGSGLEAFF. DNA for the CDR3: TGTGCCAGCAGCTTAGGATCAGGTCTCGAAGCTTTCTTT.

At least ten counts were recorded for this clonotype. The chain uses TRBV5-1 and TRBJ2-3; TRBD1 matches 11 bases. J lost 4 bases, V lost 4 bases, and 5 bases had no gene match. The CDR3 is 15 amino acids. Germline CDR1 reads SGHRS; CDR2 reads YFSETQ. The DNA of the CDR3 is TGCGCCAGCAGCCCCGGACAGGGGGCACCAGATACGCAGTATTTT. Translated, it gives CASSPGQGAPDTQYF.

This clonotype was recorded a few times. V gene TRBV7-2 combines with J gene TRBJ1-6; tentative D call: TRBD1 (5 bases). Trimming took 0 bases from V and 10 from J, leaving 13 bases between them. The CDR3 is 15 residues long. Germline CDR1 and CDR2: SGHTA and FQGNSA. CDR3 sequence (DNA): TGTGCCAGCAGCTTAGCGGCAGGGTTTGTATCACCCCTCCACTTT. It specifies CASSLAAGFVSPLHF.

This clonotype came up many times. This chain's CDR3 is CASSQEGSPDTQYF. CDR3 nucleotides: TGTGCCAGCAGCCAAGAGGGTAGCCCAGATACGCAGTATTTT. V is TRBV4-2 and J is TRBJ2-3; D not resolved. The CDR3 has 14 amino acids. V was cut by 0 bases and J by 4 bases, with 8 bases left in between. Germline values: CDR1 LGHNA, CDR2 YNFKEQ.